These 32 T cell receptor beta chains came from one sample sequenced in a study of technical replicates of blood from a few donors. TCRdb's table, derived via immunoSEQ multiplex PCR, lists solely in-frame clones and lacks some. Of 65,000 to 80,000 clones in the sample, over 90% are singletons; the top ten hold 0.2% to 0.3%. Material: T cells isolated from PBMCs. The receptor source for this set is a human donor in good health.

J is TRBJ2-1 and V is TRBV28, with a tentative D call TRBD2 (6 bases). CDR3 length equals 16 residues. Trimming took off 3 bases at V and 6 bases at J, with 18 bases between the two ends. CDR1 MDHEN and CDR2 SYDVKM come from the germline V gene. This chain's CDR3 is CASSFLALTTFNEQFF. CDR3 in DNA: TGTGCCAGCAGTTTCCTAGCGCTGACTACGTTCAATGAGCAGTTCTTC.

The chain recombines TRBV7-2 with TRBJ2-1; D is uncertain. Trimming removed 1 base from V and 6 bases from J, with 10 bases in between. The germline CDR1 and CDR2 sequences are SGHTA and FQGNSA. CDR3 length: 14 amino acids. The CDR3 sequence is CASSLVAPSNEQFF. The CDR3 DNA sequence: TGTGCCAGCAGCTTAGTAGCCCCTTCCAATGAGCAGTTCTTC.

The rearrangement links TRBV10-1 to TRBJ2-7; the D is unclear. CDR1 is WNHNN and CDR2 is SYGVQD in the germline V gene (reference sequence). The CDR3 extends over 18 amino acids. The ends were cut back, 0 bases at V and 1 base at J, with 19 bases in the middle. CDR3 sequence: CASSESKVGDLLSYEQYF. DNA for the CDR3: TGCGCCAGCAGTGAGTCTAAAGTAGGCGACTTGCTTTCCTACGAGCAGTACTTC.

The rearrangement uses TRBV15 and TRBJ2-5; the D gene is possibly TRBD2 (6 bases). V lost 0 bases and J 4 bases, leaving 18 bases between the germline ends. Germline CDR1 LNHNV, CDR2 YYDKDF (reference sequence). The CDR3 is 17 residues long. CDR3 in amino acids: CATSRDPGTPLGETQYF. CDR3 DNA: TGTGCCACCAGCAGAGATCCCGGGACTCCCTTGGGAGAGACCCAGTACTTC.

This chain uses TRBV6-5 with TRBJ2-7, with 11 bases that match TRBD2. The CDR3 totals 14 residues. Germline values: CDR1 MNHEY, CDR2 SVGAGI. The V segment lost 8 bases and the J segment 2 bases; nucleotides outside the gene matches: 5. CDR3 coding DNA: TGTGCCAGCTCTCATAGCGGGAGGGCCTACGAGCAGTACTTC. Amino acid sequence: CASSHSGRAYEQYF.

V is TRBV14 and J is TRBJ2-1; the match to TRBD2 covers 8 bases. From germline, CDR1 is SGHDN and CDR2 FVKESK. V was clipped by 0 bases and J by 4 bases; unmatched bases: 5. This CDR3 spans 16 amino acids. CDR3: CASSQDLSSGYNEQFF. The CDR3 coding sequence is TGTGCCAGCAGCCAAGATCTCTCTAGCGGGTACAATGAGCAGTTCTTC.

In the case of this clone: Other DNA variants within this sample encode the same CDR3. The chain joins TRBV30 to TRBJ2-5; the D is unclear. Deletions cut 5 bases from V and 0 bases from J, with 7 bases between. This CDR3 comprises 12 residues. Germline-derived CDR1 and CDR2 are GTSNPN and SVGIG (reference sequence). The CDR3 nucleotides read TGTGCCTGGTCCGCTAACCAAGAGACCCAGTACTTC. Translating it yields CAWSANQETQYF.

CDR3 in amino acids: CSAKGQVVTGELFF. The CDR3 DNA sequence: TGCAGCGCCAAGGGACAGGTAGTCACCGGGGAGCTGTTTTTT. V and J are TRBV29-1 and TRBJ2-2; 8 nucleotides line up with TRBD1. CDR1 and CDR2 (germline): SQVTM, ANQGSEA. Trimming at V came to 7 bases and at J to 4 bases, leaving 8 bases not matched to a gene. CDR3 length equals 14 residues.

V usage is TRBV28 and J usage is TRBJ1-5; D possibly corresponds to TRBD1 (6 bases). Trimming took 5 bases from V and 4 from J, leaving 12 bases between them. Looked up from germline, CDR1 is MDHEN and CDR2 is SYDVKM. This CDR3 is built from 14 residues. In DNA form, the CDR3 reads TGTGCCAGCAGTCCGGGACAAGGGAATCAGCCCCAGCATTTT. This translates into CASSPGQGNQPQHF.

The rearrangement joins TRBV13 to TRBJ2-5, with 12 bases fitting TRBD1. The CDR3 spans 15 residues. In germline, CDR1 is PRHDT, CDR2 FYEKMQ (reference sequence). After removal of 5 bases from V and 5 bases from J, the junction contained 6 bases not matched to a gene. CDR3 loop: CASSGTGGVSETQYF. The DNA for the CDR3 is TGTGCCAGCAGCGGGACAGGGGGCGTGTCGGAGACCCAGTACTTC.

The gene calls are TRBV5-1 and TRBJ2-1, with 10 positions matching TRBD2. V shed 2 bases and J 8 bases; nucleotides not matched to a gene: 7. Germline-derived CDR1 and CDR2 are SGHRS and YFSETQ. The CDR3 runs 15 residues. The CDR3 spells CASSLAGGPFDEQFF. The CDR3 region has the DNA TGCGCCAGCAGCTTAGCGGGAGGGCCATTTGATGAGCAGTTCTTC.

This sequence joins TRBV5-6 and TRBJ1-1; D is possibly TRBD1 (6 bases). The CDR3 sequence is 14 residues long. CDR1 SGHDT and CDR2 YYEEEE come from the germline V gene. The V gene lost 3 bases and the J gene lost 7 bases, with 16 bases spanning the gap. The DNA of the CDR3 is TGTGCCAGCAGCTATATAGACAGGAAAGTTGAAGCTTTCTTT. This encodes CASSYIDRKVEAFF.

The chain recombines TRBV13 with TRBJ2-1; unclear D gene. This CDR3 spans 14 amino acids. The germline V gene has CDR1 PRHDT and CDR2 FYEKMQ (reference sequence). Trimming removed 8 bases at V and 4 bases at J, with 15 bases between. The DNA for the CDR3 is TGTGCCAGCTTGCACCTCGCCAGGTACAATGAGCAGTTCTTC. Translating it yields CASLHLARYNEQFF.

The rearrangement uses TRBV12-5 and TRBJ1-5; TRBD1 matches 9 bases. This CDR3 is built from 16 residues. With V trimmed by 0 bases and J by 6 bases, 6 bases remained unmatched. Germline V gives CDR1 LGHNT, CDR2 FRNRAP. As DNA, the CDR3 is TGTGCTAGTGGTTTGGTACTCGGACAGGGGACTCAGCCCCAGCATTTT. Translating gives CASGLVLGQGTQPQHF.

The CDR3 spells CASSLPDRAYGYTF. The CDR3 region has the DNA TGTGCCAGCAGCCTCCCGGACAGGGCCTATGGCTACACCTTC. The chain links TRBV6-6 to TRBJ1-2, with 8 bases matching TRBD1. There are 14 residues in the CDR3. The J segment lost 4 bases and the V segment lost 6 bases, leaving 7 bases of the junction unmatched. CDR1 is MNHNY, CDR2 SVGAGI, per germline (reference sequence).

The chain employs TRBV4-2 and TRBJ1-1; unclear D gene. Germline V CDR1 and CDR2: LGHNA, YNFKEQ. V was shortened by 6 bases and J by 0 bases, with 11 bases between the two germline ends. The CDR3 is made up of 14 amino acids. This CDR3 reads CASRLRHLNTEAFF. DNA of the CDR3: TGTGCCAGCAGACTCAGACACCTGAACACTGAAGCTTTCTTT.

This chain connects TRBV5-1 to TRBJ2-3; a possible D gene is TRBD2 (7 bases). Deletions cut 0 bases from V and 3 bases from J, with 17 bases between. The CDR3 is 17 amino acids. From germline, CDR1 is SGHRS and CDR2 YFSETQ. In DNA form, the CDR3 reads TGCGCCAGCAGCTTGGGGATCGGGGGGCAGGTAACAGATACGCAGTATTTT. This translates into CASSLGIGGQVTDTQYF. Full variable domain (outside the CDR3, taken from reference TRBV5-1 and TRBJ2-3): KAGVTQTPRYLIKTRGQQVTLSCSPISGHRSVSWYQQTPGQGLQFLFEYFSETQRNKGNFPGRFSGRQFSNSRSEMNVSTLELGDSALYLCASSLGIGGQVTDTQYFGPGTRLTVL.

The rearrangement joins TRBV2 to TRBJ2-2; weak D call: TRBD2 (11 bases). Trimming pared 6 bases from V and 4 bases from J, leaving 21 bases between. The CDR3 sequence is 17 residues long. Germline CDR1 and CDR2: SNHLY and FYNNEI. The CDR3 protein is CASRTTSGDRGTGELFF. The CDR3 nucleotides read TGTGCCAGCAGGACGACTAGCGGGGACAGGGGCACCGGGGAGCTGTTTTTT. Together with reference TRBV2 and TRBJ2-2, the CDR3 gives the full variable domain: EPEVTQTPSHQVTQMGQEVILRCVPISNHLYFYWYRQILGQKVEFLVSFYNNEISEKSEIFDDQFSVERPDGSNFTLKIRSTKLEDSAMYFCASRTTSGDRGTGELFFGEGSRLTVL.

V and J are TRBV6-6 and TRBJ2-2, with TRBD1 matching over 8 bases. Germline-derived CDR1 and CDR2 are MNHNY and SVGAGI (reference sequence). This CDR3 is built from 15 residues. V was pared by 2 bases and J by 8 bases, with 7 bases of the junction left unmatched. The CDR3 DNA reads TGTGCCAGCAGTTACGGCAGGGGGCCGGCTGGGGAGCTGTTTTTT. Protein sequence: CASSYGRGPAGELFF.

The rearrangement links TRBV6-1 to TRBJ1-2; 9 bases are shared with TRBD1. Trimming at V came to 6 bases and at J to 6 bases, leaving 5 bases not matched to a gene. In germline, CDR1 is MNHNS, CDR2 SASEGT. CDR3 size: 13 residues. This chain's CDR3 is CASRVQGADGYTF. In DNA form, the CDR3 reads TGTGCCAGCAGGGTACAGGGGGCGGATGGCTACACCTTC.

The chain couples TRBV27 to TRBJ2-7; D is perhaps TRBD1 (6 bases). This CDR3 is 13 amino acids long. The germline V and J ends were trimmed by 7 bases and 1 base, with 11 bases remaining between them. CDR1 is MNHEY, CDR2 SMNVEV, per germline (reference sequence). CDR3 sequence reads: CASMGAGSYEQYF. CDR3 bases: TGTGCCAGCATGGGGGCGGGTTCCTACGAGCAGTACTTC.

The chain carries TRBV4-1 and TRBJ1-4, with no clear D. The CDR3 spans 12 residues. V was cut by 1 base and J by 7 bases, with 4 bases left in between. Germline CDR1 and CDR2: MGHRA and YSYEKL. The CDR3 loop reads CASSQVREKLFF. The DNA for the CDR3 is TGCGCCAGCAGCCAAGTTCGTGAAAAACTGTTTTTT.

This clone was found once. Other nucleotide sequences from this sample produce the same CDR3. The DNA of the CDR3 is TGCGCCAGCAGTCACCCCGGCCAGGGCTACGAGCAGTACTTC. This translates into CASSHPGQGYEQYF. This chain uses TRBV4-1 with TRBJ2-7; D may be TRBD1 (5 bases). With 6 bases removed from V and 3 bases from J, the gap between germline ends came to 15 bases. This CDR3 is 14 amino acids long. The V gene's germline CDR1 is MGHRA and CDR2 YSYEKL.

V usage is TRBV7-6 and J usage is TRBJ2-1, with unresolved D. The CDR3 sequence is 13 residues long. Trimming pared 2 bases from V and 8 bases from J, leaving 10 bases between. Germline assignment: CDR1 SGHVS and CDR2 FNYEAQ. In nucleotides, the CDR3 is TGTGCCAGCAGCTTATGGGTGGGCGATGAGCAGTTCTTC. It translates to CASSLWVGDEQFF.

The rearrangement joins TRBV6-6 to TRBJ1-4, with D perhaps TRBD1 (6 bases). The CDR3 runs 11 residues. CDR1 MNHNY and CDR2 SVGAGI come from the germline V gene (reference sequence). Trimming shortened V by 7 bases and J by 11 bases, and 11 bases separated the two germline ends. The CDR3 sequence: CASKQGRKLFF. In nucleotides, the CDR3 is TGTGCCAGCAAACAGGGAAGGAAACTGTTTTTT.

The V call is TRBV18, the J call TRBJ2-3; TRBD2 is a possible D gene (5 bases). Germline-derived CDR1 and CDR2 are KGHSH and LQKENI. The V and J ends lost 0 bases and 1 base respectively, with 17 bases between them. The CDR3 runs 18 residues. CDR3 loop: CASSPPKMGRSGTDTQYF. The CDR3 coding sequence is TGTGCCAGCTCACCACCGAAAATGGGCCGTAGCGGCACAGATACGCAGTATTTT.

This chain connects TRBV9 to TRBJ1-2; D unresolved. Trimming took 3 bases from V and 9 from J, leaving 18 bases between them. This CDR3 spans 14 amino acids. Germline CDR1 and CDR2: SGDLS and YYNGEE. CDR3 sequence reads: CASSGSSGDWRYTF. For the CDR3, the DNA is TGTGCCAGCAGCGGGTCGAGCGGGGATTGGCGCTACACCTTC.

V usage is TRBV5-5 and J usage is TRBJ2-1; 10 positions agree with TRBD2. The junction had 4 bases not matched to a gene; V was cut back by 2 bases and J by 2 bases. CDR3 length: 16 amino acids. Germline CDR1 is SGHKS and CDR2 is YYEKEE (reference sequence). The CDR3 sequence: CASSFRTSGTYNEQFF. As DNA, the CDR3 is TGTGCCAGCAGCTTCCGGACTAGCGGAACCTACAATGAGCAGTTCTTC.

This clone was counted a single time. The chain links TRBV9 to TRBJ2-7; 10 bases map to TRBD2. V lost 4 bases to trimming and J lost 0 bases; unmatched junction nucleotides: 7. Germline CDR1 SGDLS, CDR2 YYNGEE. This CDR3 spans 16 amino acids. CDR3 coding DNA: TGTGCCAGCAGCTCTACTAGCGGGGTTTCCTCCTACGAGCAGTACTTC. As protein: CASSSTSGVSSYEQYF.

This chain joins TRBV5-1 and TRBJ2-7; tentatively, D is TRBD2 (5 bases). This CDR3 region has 15 residues. V was trimmed by 2 bases and J by 0 bases, leaving 12 bases between them. Germline CDR1 SGHRS, CDR2 YFSETQ. CDR3 residues: CASSFSPGSSYEQYF. In nucleotides, the CDR3 is TGCGCCAGCAGCTTTAGCCCGGGAAGCTCCTACGAGCAGTACTTC.

The CDR3, as DNA: TGTGCCAGTGGGGGGGGACTGTATGGCTACACCTTC. Translating gives CASGGGLYGYTF. The V call is TRBV11-2, the J call TRBJ1-2, with a tentative D call TRBD1 (5 bases). V was cut by 9 bases and J by 5 bases, with 13 bases left in between. Germline loops: CDR1 SGHAT, CDR2 FQNNGV. This CDR3 comprises 12 residues.

This chain joins TRBV29-1 and TRBJ2-4, with 10 nucleotides matching TRBD1. Trimming at V came to 7 bases and at J to 7 bases, leaving 16 bases not matched to a gene. The CDR3 loop spans 16 amino acids. Germline assignment: CDR1 SQVTM and CDR2 ANQGSEA. CDR3 nucleotide sequence: TGCAGCGCTACCCGATCGACAGGGGGCAAGTTGAACATTCAGTACTTC. Protein product: CSATRSTGGKLNIQYF. The full variable domain, with the rest looked up from reference TRBV29-1 and TRBJ2-4, is SAVISQKPSRDICQRGTSLTIQCQVDSQVTMMFWYRQQPGQSLTLIATANQGSEATYESGFVIDKFPISRPNLTFSTLTVSNMSPEDSSIYLCSATRSTGGKLNIQYFGAGTRLSVL.